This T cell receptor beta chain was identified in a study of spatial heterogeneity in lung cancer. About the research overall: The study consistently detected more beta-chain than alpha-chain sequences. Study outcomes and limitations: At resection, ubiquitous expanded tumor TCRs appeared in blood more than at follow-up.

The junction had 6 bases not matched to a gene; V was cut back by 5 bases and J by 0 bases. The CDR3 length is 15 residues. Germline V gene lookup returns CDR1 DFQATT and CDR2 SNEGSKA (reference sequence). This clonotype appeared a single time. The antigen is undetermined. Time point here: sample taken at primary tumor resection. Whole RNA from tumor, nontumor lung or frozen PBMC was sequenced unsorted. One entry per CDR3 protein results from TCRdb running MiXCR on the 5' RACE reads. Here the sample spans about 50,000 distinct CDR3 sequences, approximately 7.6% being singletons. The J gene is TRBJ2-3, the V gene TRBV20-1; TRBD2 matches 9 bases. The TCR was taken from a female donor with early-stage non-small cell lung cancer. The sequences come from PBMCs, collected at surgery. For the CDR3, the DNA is TGCAGTGCTGGGCTAGCGGGATCTAGCACAGATACGCAGTATTTT. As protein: CSAGLAGSSTDTQYF.